This TCR beta chain was documented in a study of blood T cells in healthy people across ages. Study-level points and caveats: Aged donors had fewer naive CD4+ cells and lower diversity than long-lived donors.

A word on this clonotype: What it binds is not known. The junction does not match germline at one end; this may be a read error.

A second about 7 to 11 cycle PCR used barcoded and J-beta primers. Each CDR3 protein gets one entry after TCRdb re-called the 5' RACE reads with MiXCR. The table records around 800,000 distinct CDR3 sequences, about 62% of them present only once. Germline assignment: CDR1 LGHDT and CDR2 YNNKEL (reference sequence). CDR3 length: 15 residues. This clonotype was obtained from a man aged 25 to 45 in good health. The sample comprised blood. The rearrangement uses TRBV3-1 and TRBJ2-5; TRBD2 aligns across 9 bases. CDR3 sequence reads: CANSQSIAGEETQYF. The CDR3 DNA reads as TGTGCCAACAGCCAAAGCATAGCGGGGGAAGAGACCCAGTACTTC.